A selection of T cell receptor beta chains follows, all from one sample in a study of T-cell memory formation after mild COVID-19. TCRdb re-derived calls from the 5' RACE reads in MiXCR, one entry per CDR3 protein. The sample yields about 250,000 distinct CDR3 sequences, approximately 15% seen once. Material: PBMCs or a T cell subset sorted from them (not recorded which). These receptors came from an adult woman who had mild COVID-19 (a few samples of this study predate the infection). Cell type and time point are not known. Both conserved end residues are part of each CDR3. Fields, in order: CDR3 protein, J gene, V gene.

CASSQGFTEAFF TRBJ1-1 TRBV4-1
CASSLIVNTEAFF TRBJ1-1 TRBV7-3
CASSSRYVGQGDSNTEAFF TRBJ1-1 TRBV5-5
CASSYARASGGYTF TRBJ1-2 TRBV6-5
CASGTDGSTQYF TRBJ2-3 TRBV7-6
CASSVGSGVDGYTF TRBJ1-2 TRBV9
CASSQLGLGKGEQYF TRBJ2-7 TRBV6-2/TRBV6-3
CASSKFSGGASTDTQYF TRBJ2-3 TRBV12-3/TRBV12-4
CASSLRSAYNEQFF TRBJ2-1 TRBV12-3/TRBV12-4
CAIRNRGSNEQFF TRBJ2-1 TRBV3-1
CATSYYNEQFF TRBJ2-1 TRBV24-1
CSVESRDRSNYGYTF TRBJ1-2 TRBV29-1
CASSEGLLAGTETQYF TRBJ2-5 TRBV2
CASSLSARVVGQETQYF TRBJ2-5 TRBV12-3/TRBV12-4